This TCR beta chain was identified in a study of CD8+ T cells in alopecia areata. Extracted RNA was reverse transcribed into cDNA, the sequencing template. Profiled with immunoSEQ multiplex PCR; TCRdb holds only in-frame clones, not every one. In the table there are around 29,000 clones, about 80% of which are singletons. The study team obtained lesional scalp punch biopsies and peripheral blood from alopecia areata patients. The CDR3 has 15 residues. Deletions cut 1 base from V and 6 bases from J, with 13 bases between. Germline lookup yields CDR1 MGHRA and CDR2 YSYEKL. Sequencing used NKG2D-low CD8+ T cells sorted from blood. This receptor was taken from a human donor with alopecia areata. This chain connects TRBV4-1 to TRBJ2-1; TRBD1 or TRBD2 may be the D gene (6 bases each). The CDR3 loop reads CASSQVSPGANEQFF. CDR3 DNA: TGCGCCAGCAGCCAAGTTTCGCCGGGGGCCAATGAGCAGTTCTTC.